There are a few counts of the clone carrying this T cell receptor (beta chain). Its specificity is unknown. TCRdb recomputed calls from the 5' RACE reads with MiXCR, one row per CDR3 protein. The sample lists over 15,000 distinct CDR3 sequences, about 6% occurring once. Time point reported: sample taken at primary tumor resection. Untreated early-stage non-small cell lung cancer patients, approximately 76 in total, were the donors. This sample stems from a study of spatial heterogeneity in lung cancer. Study summary: TCR transcript abundance in tumor regions was strongly correlated with the T cell module score obtained from matched bulk RNA-seq. General observations from the study: For expanded intratumoral alpha and beta TCRs, counts tracked tumor mutation counts.

The CDR3 is 13 residues long. Germline V gene lookup returns CDR1 MNHNY and CDR2 SVGAGI (reference sequence). Trimming removed 3 bases at V and 7 bases at J, with 9 bases between. This specimen was lung tumor tissue, taken at surgery. The gene calls are TRBV6-6 and TRBJ2-2; D uncertain. This clonotype was obtained from a female donor with early-stage non-small cell lung cancer. The CDR3, as DNA: TGTGCCAGCAGTTATAGAGAAAACGGGGAGCTGTTTTTT. The encoded protein is CASSYRENGELFF.